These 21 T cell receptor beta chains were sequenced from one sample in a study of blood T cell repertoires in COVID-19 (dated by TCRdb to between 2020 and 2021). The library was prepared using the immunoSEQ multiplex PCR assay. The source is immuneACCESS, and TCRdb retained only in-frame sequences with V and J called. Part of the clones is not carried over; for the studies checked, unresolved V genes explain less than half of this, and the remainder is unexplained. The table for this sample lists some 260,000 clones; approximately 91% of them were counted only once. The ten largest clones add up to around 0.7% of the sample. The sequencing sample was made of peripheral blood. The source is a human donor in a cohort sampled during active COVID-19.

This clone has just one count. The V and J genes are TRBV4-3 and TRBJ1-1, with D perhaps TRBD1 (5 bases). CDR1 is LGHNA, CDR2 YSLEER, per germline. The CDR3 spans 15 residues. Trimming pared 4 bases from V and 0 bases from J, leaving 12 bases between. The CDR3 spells CASSRGTSVNTEAFF. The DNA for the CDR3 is TGCGCCAGCAGCCGAGGGACTTCGGTGAACACTGAAGCTTTCTTT.

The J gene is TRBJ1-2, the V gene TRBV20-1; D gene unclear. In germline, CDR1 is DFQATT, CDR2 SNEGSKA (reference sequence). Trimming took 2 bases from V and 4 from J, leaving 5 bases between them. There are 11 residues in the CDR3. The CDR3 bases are TGCAGTGCTAGATCGGGCTATGGCTACACCTTC. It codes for CSARSGYGYTF.

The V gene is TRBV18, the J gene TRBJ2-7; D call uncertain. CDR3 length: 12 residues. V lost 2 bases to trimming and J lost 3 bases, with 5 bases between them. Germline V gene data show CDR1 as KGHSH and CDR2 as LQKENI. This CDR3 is CASSPVNYEQYF. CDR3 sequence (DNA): TGTGCCAGCTCACCAGTAAACTACGAGCAGTACTTC.

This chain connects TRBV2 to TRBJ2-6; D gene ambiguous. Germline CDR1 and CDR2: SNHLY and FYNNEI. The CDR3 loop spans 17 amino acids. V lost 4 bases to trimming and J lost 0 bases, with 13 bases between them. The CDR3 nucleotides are TGTGCCAGCAGTGCCCCAGGTAAAAGCTCTGGGGCCAACGTCCTGACTTTC. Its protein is CASSAPGKSSGANVLTF.

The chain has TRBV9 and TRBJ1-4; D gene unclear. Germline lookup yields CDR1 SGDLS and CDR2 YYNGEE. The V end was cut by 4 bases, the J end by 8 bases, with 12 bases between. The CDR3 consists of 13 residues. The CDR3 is CASSPPVEEKLFF. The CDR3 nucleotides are TGTGCCAGCAGCCCGCCGGTAGAGGAAAAACTGTTTTTT.

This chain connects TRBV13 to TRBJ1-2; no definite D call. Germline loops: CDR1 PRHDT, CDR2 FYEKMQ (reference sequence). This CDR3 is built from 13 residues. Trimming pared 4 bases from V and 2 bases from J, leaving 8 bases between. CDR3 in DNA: TGTGCCAGCAGCTACCGCGCGAACTATGGCTACACCTTC. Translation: CASSYRANYGYTF.

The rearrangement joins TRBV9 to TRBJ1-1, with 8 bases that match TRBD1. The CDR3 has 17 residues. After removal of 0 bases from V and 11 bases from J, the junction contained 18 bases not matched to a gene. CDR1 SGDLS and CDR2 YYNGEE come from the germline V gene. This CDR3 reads CASSVEPGGVEGSLAFF. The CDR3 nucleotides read TGTGCCAGCAGCGTAGAACCAGGGGGCGTCGAGGGGTCGCTTGCTTTCTTT.

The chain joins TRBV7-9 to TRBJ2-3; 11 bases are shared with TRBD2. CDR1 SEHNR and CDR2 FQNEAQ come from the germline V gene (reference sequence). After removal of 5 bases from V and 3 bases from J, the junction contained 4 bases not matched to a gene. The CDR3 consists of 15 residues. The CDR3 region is CASSPGLAVTDTQYF. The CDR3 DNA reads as TGTGCCAGCAGCCCGGGACTAGCGGTGACAGATACGCAGTATTTT.

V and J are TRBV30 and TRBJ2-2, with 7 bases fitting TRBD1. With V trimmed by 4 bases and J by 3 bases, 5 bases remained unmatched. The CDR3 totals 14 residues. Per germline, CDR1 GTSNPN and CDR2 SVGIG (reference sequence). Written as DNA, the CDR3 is TGTGCCTGGAAACCCGGGACAGACACCGGGGAGCTGTTTTTT. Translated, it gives CAWKPGTDTGELFF.

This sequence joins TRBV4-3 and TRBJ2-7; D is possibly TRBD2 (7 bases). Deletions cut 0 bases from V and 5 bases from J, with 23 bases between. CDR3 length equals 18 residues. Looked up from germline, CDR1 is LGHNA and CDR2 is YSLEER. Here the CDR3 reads CASSQDPRGGVYGHEQYF. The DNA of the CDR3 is TGCGCCAGCAGCCAAGATCCCAGGGGAGGGGTTTATGGCCACGAGCAGTACTTC.

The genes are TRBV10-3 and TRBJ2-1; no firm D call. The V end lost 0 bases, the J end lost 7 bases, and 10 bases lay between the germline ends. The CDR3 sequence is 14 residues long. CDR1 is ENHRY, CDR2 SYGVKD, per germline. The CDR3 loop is CAISESISENEQFF. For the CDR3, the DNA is TGTGCCATCAGTGAGTCGATTTCAGAAAATGAGCAGTTCTTC.

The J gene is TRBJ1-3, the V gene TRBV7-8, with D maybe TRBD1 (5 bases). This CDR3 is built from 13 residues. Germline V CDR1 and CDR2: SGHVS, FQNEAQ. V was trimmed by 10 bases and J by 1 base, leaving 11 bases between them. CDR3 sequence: CATHRGSGNTIYF. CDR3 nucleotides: TGTGCCACCCATCGGGGGTCTGGAAACACCATATATTTT.

The CDR3 loop reads CASRRDRASGNTIYF. The CDR3 nucleotides read TGTGCCAGTAGACGCGACAGGGCCTCTGGAAACACCATATATTTT. This chain connects TRBV19 to TRBJ1-3; TRBD1 aligns across 7 bases. The CDR3 has 15 residues. J was trimmed by 0 bases and V by 6 bases; bases with no gene match: 5. In germline, CDR1 is LNHDA, CDR2 SQIVND (reference sequence).

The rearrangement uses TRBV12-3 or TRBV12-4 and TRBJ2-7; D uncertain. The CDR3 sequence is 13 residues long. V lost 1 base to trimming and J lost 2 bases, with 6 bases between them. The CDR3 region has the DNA TGTGCCAGCAGTTTAGGCGAGGCCTACGAGCAGTACTTC. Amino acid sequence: CASSLGEAYEQYF.

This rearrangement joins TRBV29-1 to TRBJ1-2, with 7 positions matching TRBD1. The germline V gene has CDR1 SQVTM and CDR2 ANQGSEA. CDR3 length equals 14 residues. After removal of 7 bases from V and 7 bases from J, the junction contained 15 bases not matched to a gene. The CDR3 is CSGQITGTVGGYTF. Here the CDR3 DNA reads TGCAGCGGACAGATCACCGGGACAGTCGGTGGCTACACCTTC.

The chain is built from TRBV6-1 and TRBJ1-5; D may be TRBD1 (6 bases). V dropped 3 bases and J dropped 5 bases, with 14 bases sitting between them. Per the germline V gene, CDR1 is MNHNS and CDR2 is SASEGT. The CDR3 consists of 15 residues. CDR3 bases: TGTGCCAGCAGTGAGGCCCAGGGGCGACATCAGCCCCAGCATTTT. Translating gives CASSEAQGRHQPQHF.

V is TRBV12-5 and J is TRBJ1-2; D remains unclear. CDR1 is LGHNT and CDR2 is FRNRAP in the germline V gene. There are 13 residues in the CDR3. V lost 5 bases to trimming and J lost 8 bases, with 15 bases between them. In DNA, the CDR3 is TGTGCTAGTGGTCCACTGGGTCCGGGGGGCTACACCTTC. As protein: CASGPLGPGGYTF.

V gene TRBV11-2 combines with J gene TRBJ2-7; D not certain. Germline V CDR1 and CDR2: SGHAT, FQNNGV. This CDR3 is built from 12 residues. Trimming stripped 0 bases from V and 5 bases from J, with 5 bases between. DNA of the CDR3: TGTGCCAGCAGCTTAGATGGGCACGAGCAGTACTTC. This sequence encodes CASSLDGHEQYF.

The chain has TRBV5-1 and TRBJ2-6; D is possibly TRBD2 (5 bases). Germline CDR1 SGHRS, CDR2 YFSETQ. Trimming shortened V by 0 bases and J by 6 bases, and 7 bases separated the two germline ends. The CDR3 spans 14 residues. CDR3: CASSLGREANVLTF. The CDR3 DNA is TGCGCCAGCAGCTTGGGACGGGAGGCCAACGTCCTGACTTTC.

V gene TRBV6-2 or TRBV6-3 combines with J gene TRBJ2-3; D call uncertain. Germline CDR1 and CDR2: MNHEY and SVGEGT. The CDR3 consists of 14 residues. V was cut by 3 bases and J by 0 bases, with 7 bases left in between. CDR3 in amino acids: CASSYTSSTDTQYF. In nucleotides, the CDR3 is TGTGCCAGCAGTTATACGAGTAGCACAGATACGCAGTATTTT.

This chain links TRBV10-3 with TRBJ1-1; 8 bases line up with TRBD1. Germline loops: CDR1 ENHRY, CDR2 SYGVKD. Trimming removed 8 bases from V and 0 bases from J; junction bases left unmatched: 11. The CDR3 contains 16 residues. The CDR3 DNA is TGTGCCATCGCCCCACAGGGGGGTGGATTGAACACTGAAGCTTTCTTT. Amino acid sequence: CAIAPQGGGLNTEAFF.